This entry describes one TCR beta chain. The antigen remains unidentified. As processed by the authors: ImmunoSEQ output lacked quality scores and full-length reads, limiting matched filtering. Produced via immunoSEQ multiplex PCR; TCRdb's table is partial and in-frame only. The V and J calls and clone size were taken over from that table, and D and trimming were inferred from the DNA. The data contain about 2.4 million clones, roughly 93% of them singletons. The data were obtained in a study of shared clonotypes between healthy human individuals. Study context: Plates per donor: three CD4 naive, three CD4 memory, two CD8 naive, one CD8 memory.

The germline V gene encodes CDR1 SEHNR and CDR2 FQNEAQ (reference sequence). Trimming pared 5 bases from V and 12 bases from J, leaving 14 bases between. The CDR3 is 12 residues long. Study results and limitations: The study found lower generation probabilities in non-shared clonotypes than in those shared by all four donors.

The sequence was obtained from a man aged 18 to 35 in good health. Some clones in this sample may be carry-over from other donors' samples. The sequencing input was naive CD4+ T cells from PBMCs. Stated subset: CD45RA+ positively selected. This sequence joins TRBV7-9 and TRBJ2-1, with D unclear. The CDR3 DNA reads TGTGCCAGCAGCGCAGAGGTATCGGGGCAGTTCTTC. Residues: CASSAEVSGQFF.